Listed below are T cell receptor beta chains from one sample, sequenced in a study of control samples from healthy donors and cancer patients. The table came from immunoSEQ multiplex PCR; TCRdb's copy has only in-frame clones and leaves some out. The table lists approximately 89,000 clones, more than 75% of them singletons. Sequencing used blood. The receptors originated from a woman between 40 and 55 years old in good health. CDR3s leave out the opening cysteine and the closing phenylalanine or tryptophan.

TRBJ2-1 TRBV5-1 ASSSTGTQSNEQF
TRBJ1-2 TRBV25-1 ASSENYGYT
TRBJ2-3 TRBV7-8 ATAFTVDTQY
TRBJ1-1 TRBV5-5 ASSRDRANTEAF
TRBJ2-3 TRBV6-1 ASSEERGYTQY
TRBJ2-5 TRBV5-1 ASSLEPSRAAETQY
TRBJ2-5 TRBV5-4 ASSLSTDETQY
TRBJ2-3 TRBV5-4 ASSDTSDRLTDTQY
TRBJ2-4 TRBV7-2 ASGSRGKNIQY
TRBJ2-5 TRBV7-2 ASSPIGGGNQETQY
TRBJ1-5 TRBV20-1 SASRSFGGGYGNQPQH
TRBJ1-1 TRBV27 ASSFFTPGTGGLAPGAF
TRBJ1-2 TRBV6-2/TRBV6-3 ASSYGQASYGYT
TRBJ2-1 TRBV6-2/TRBV6-3 ASSLAGLRYNEQF
TRBJ1-5 TRBV29-1 SVQTHNQPQH
TRBJ1-6 TRBV10-2 ASSPWTVRNSPLH
TRBJ2-6 TRBV5-5 ASSEPGDREPPGGANVLT
TRBJ2-1 TRBV9 ASTSSGRADEQF
TRBJ2-7 TRBV6-5 ASTLRTGRAEQY
TRBJ1-5 TRBV30 AWRGDSNQPQH
TRBJ2-4 TRBV18 ASSPPREDLRYKNIQY
TRBJ1-2 TRBV2 ASSEGGDYGYT
TRBJ1-1 TRBV6-5 ASRKQENTEAF
TRBJ2-1 TRBV9 ASSPQRLGPYNEQF
TRBJ2-2 TRBV5-1 ASSLPSGGADTGELF
TRBJ1-1 TRBV7-8 ASSQGNLNTEAF
TRBJ2-2 TRBV6-1 ASSEGQGTTNTGELF
TRBJ2-7 TRBV18 ASSPPGQSYEQY
TRBJ2-7 TRBV3-1/TRBV3-2 ASSQASGGGADYEQY
TRBJ2-5 TRBV7-3 ASSRQGVAAETQY
TRBJ1-2 TRBV6-2/TRBV6-3 ASSPIGRGSHGYT
TRBJ2-1 TRBV4-2 ASSQDTLGASYNEQF
TRBJ2-1 TRBV7-2 ASSLVQGLSYNEQF
TRBJ1-5 TRBV6-2/TRBV6-3 ASSSGGWFQPQH
TRBJ2-3 TRBV9 ASSVDGPPSGSDTQY